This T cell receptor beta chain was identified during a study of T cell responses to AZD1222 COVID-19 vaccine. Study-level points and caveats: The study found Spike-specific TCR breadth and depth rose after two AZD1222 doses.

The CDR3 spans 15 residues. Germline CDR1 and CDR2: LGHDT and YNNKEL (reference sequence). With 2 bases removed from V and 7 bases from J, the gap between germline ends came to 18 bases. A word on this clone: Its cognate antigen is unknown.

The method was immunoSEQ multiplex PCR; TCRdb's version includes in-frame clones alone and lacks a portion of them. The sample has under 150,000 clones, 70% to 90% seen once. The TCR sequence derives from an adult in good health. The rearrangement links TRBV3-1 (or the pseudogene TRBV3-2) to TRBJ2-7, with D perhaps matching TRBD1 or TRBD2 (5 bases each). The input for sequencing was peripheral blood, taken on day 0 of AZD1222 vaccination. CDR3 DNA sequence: TGTGCCAGCAGCCAATCAATCGACAGCTCGGGAGAGCAGTACTTC. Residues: CASSQSIDSSGEQYF.